The 25 T cell receptor beta chains presented below share a single source sample, sequenced in a study of blood T cell repertoires in COVID-19. Assay: immunoSEQ multiplex PCR; the TCRdb copy retains only in-frame clones and omits some. The table lists roughly 100,000 clones, 84% of them singletons. Sequencing input: peripheral blood. All receptors derive from a man in his sixties with acute or convalescent COVID-19.

The V gene is TRBV18, the J gene TRBJ1-1, with D possibly matching TRBD1 (5 bases). The CDR3 runs to 15 residues. V lost 0 bases, J lost 7 bases, and 15 bases lay in between. Germline loops: CDR1 KGHSH, CDR2 LQKENI. CDR3 residues: CASSPPVPRRGEAFF. The CDR3 DNA reads TGTGCCAGCTCACCACCTGTCCCCCGAAGGGGTGAAGCTTTCTTT.

The CDR3 sequence: CASSSGFSEAFF. DNA for the CDR3: TGTGCCAGCAGTTCAGGTTTCAGTGAAGCTTTCTTT. This chain joins TRBV28 and TRBJ1-1; D remains unclear. The length of the CDR3 is 12 residues. Germline V gene sequence: CDR1 MDHEN, CDR2 SYDVKM. Trimming cost V 4 bases and J 7 bases, with 10 bases left between them.

This chain joins TRBV27 and TRBJ2-5, with a tentative D call TRBD1 (5 bases). V was shortened by 5 bases and J by 5 bases, with 18 bases between the two germline ends. CDR1 and CDR2 (germline): MNHEY, SMNVEV (reference sequence). The CDR3 length is 15 residues. CDR3 region: CASSKGMAAWETQYF. CDR3 bases: TGTGCCAGCAGTAAGGGGATGGCAGCCTGGGAGACCCAGTACTTC.

This rearrangement joins TRBV19 to TRBJ1-5, with 8 nucleotides matching TRBD1. CDR1 and CDR2 from the germline V gene are LNHDA and SQIVND (reference sequence). The J segment lost 2 bases and the V segment lost 10 bases, leaving 4 bases of the junction unmatched. The CDR3 contains 13 residues. The DNA of the CDR3 is TGTGCCACCCACAGGGGGGGCAATCAGCCCCAGCATTTT. Translated: CATHRGGNQPQHF.

The chain uses TRBV6-5 and TRBJ2-1; a weak D match, TRBD1 (5 bases). The CDR3 is made up of 15 amino acids. The germline V gene encodes CDR1 MNHEY and CDR2 SVGAGI. V was clipped by 6 bases and J by 2 bases, with 14 bases between them. The CDR3 here is CASSYRSATYNEQFF. The CDR3 bases are TGTGCCAGCAGCTACAGGAGCGCCACCTACAATGAGCAGTTCTTC.

This sequence joins TRBV27 and TRBJ2-1, with unresolved D. The CDR3 has 16 amino acids. Germline V lookup: CDR1 MNHEY, CDR2 SMNVEV (reference sequence). V was shortened by 4 bases and J by 4 bases, with 17 bases between the two germline ends. The CDR3 bases are TGTGCCAGCAGTTCCCCCAACAGAAGATTTTACAATGAGCAGTTCTTC. It codes for CASSSPNRRFYNEQFF.

This rearrangement joins TRBV5-1 to TRBJ2-7, with D perhaps matching TRBD2 (5 bases). Germline-derived CDR1 and CDR2 are SGHRS and YFSETQ. V was pared by 4 bases and J by 1 base, with 15 bases between. The CDR3 covers 15 residues. CDR3 residues: CASSPIGRGSYEQYF. CDR3 bases: TGCGCCAGCAGCCCAATAGGACGGGGATCCTACGAGCAGTACTTC.

This chain uses TRBV5-4 with TRBJ2-2; 14 nucleotides match TRBD2. Trimming took 4 bases from V and 10 from J; bases not matched to a gene: 9. Germline loops: CDR1 SGHNT, CDR2 YYREEE (reference sequence). The CDR3 contains 16 residues. CDR3 in amino acids: CASSLGTSGRREELFF. The CDR3 coding sequence is TGTGCCAGCAGCCTCGGGACTAGCGGGAGACGAGAGGAGCTGTTTTTT.

This chain links TRBV11-3 with TRBJ2-7, with 7 bases lining up with TRBD2. Germline CDR1 SGHNT, CDR2 YENEEA. With 3 bases clipped from V and 6 bases from J, the junction kept 2 bases outside the gene matches. The length of the CDR3 is 12 residues. CDR3 sequence (DNA): TGTGCCAGCAGCTTTGGGGGGGGCGAGCAGTACTTC. This codes for CASSFGGGEQYF.

A single count supports this clone. The CDR3 sequence is CASSRGDLQINVLTF. CDR3 in DNA: TGCGCCAGCAGCCGCGGGGACCTTCAAATTAACGTCCTGACTTTC. The chain uses TRBV4-1 and TRBJ2-6; D is perhaps TRBD2 (6 bases). The CDR3 runs to 15 residues. CDR1 and CDR2 (germline): MGHRA, YSYEKL. V lost 4 bases, J lost 10 bases, and 17 bases lay in between.

The chain recombines TRBV29-1 with TRBJ2-2; 10 nucleotides agree with TRBD2. The CDR3 spans 17 residues. Trimming removed 4 bases from V and 1 base from J; junction bases left unmatched: 9. Germline loops: CDR1 SQVTM, CDR2 ANQGSEA. DNA of the CDR3: TGCAGCGTTGCCGGGGTAGCGGGAGGACAGAACACCGGGGAGCTGTTTTTT. The encoded protein is CSVAGVAGGQNTGELFF.

The chain uses TRBV6-5 and TRBJ1-2; 7 nucleotides align to TRBD1. The germline CDR1 and CDR2 sequences are MNHEY and SVGAGI. This CDR3 region has 12 residues. V lost 6 bases to trimming and J lost 6 bases; unmatched junction nucleotides: 4. DNA for the CDR3: TGTGCCAGCAGAGAGGGACAGCATGGCTACACCTTC. Protein: CASREGQHGYTF.

This chain joins TRBV4-1 and TRBJ2-5; D ambiguous. Trimming left V 0 bases short and J 5 bases short, with 13 bases between. From germline, CDR1 is MGHRA and CDR2 YSYEKL. The CDR3 runs to 15 residues. CDR3: CASSQEGLTPETQYF. Written as DNA, the CDR3 is TGCGCCAGCAGCCAAGAGGGCCTTACCCCGGAGACCCAGTACTTC.

The CDR3 sequence is CASSANPPRYDRGKVDTQYF. CDR3 nucleotide sequence: TGTGCCAGCAGTGCCAACCCACCCCGATACGACAGGGGGAAGGTAGATACGCAGTATTTT. This chain links TRBV6-1 with TRBJ2-3; 9 bases agree with TRBD1. V lost 4 bases and J lost 5; bases outside the gene matches: 22. Germline V gene sequence: CDR1 MNHNS, CDR2 SASEGT. This CDR3 spans 20 amino acids.

V and J are TRBV6-1 and TRBJ2-3; TRBD2 matches at 11 bases. Trimming removed 6 bases from V and 6 bases from J; junction bases left unmatched: 11. The CDR3 has 16 residues. Germline V gene sequence: CDR1 MNHNS, CDR2 SASEGT. The CDR3 is CASSEQPSGGRDTQYF. DNA of the CDR3: TGTGCCAGCAGCGAACAACCTAGCGGGGGGCGCGATACGCAGTATTTT.

This chain links TRBV15 with TRBJ1-4; D is unclear. Trimming left V 0 bases short and J 8 bases short, with 4 bases between. Germline V lookup: CDR1 LNHNV, CDR2 YYDKDF (reference sequence). The CDR3 spans 12 residues. DNA for the CDR3: TGTGCCACCAGCAGAGATCAGGAAAAACTGTTTTTT. It translates to CATSRDQEKLFF. The variable domain in full, completed from reference TRBV15 and TRBJ1-4, reads DAMVIQNPRYQVTQFGKPVTLSCSQTLNHNVMYWYQQKSSQAPKLLFHYYDKDFNNEADTPDNFQSRRPNTSFCFLDIRSPGLGDTAMYLCATSRDQEKLFFGSGTQLSVL.

This chain joins TRBV2 and TRBJ2-5, with D possibly matching TRBD2 (5 bases). This CDR3 region has 13 residues. The germline gives CDR1 SNHLY, CDR2 FYNNEI. Deletions cut 5 bases from V and 0 bases from J, with 7 bases between. The CDR3 DNA sequence: TGTGCCAGCAGTCCGGGAAACCAAGAGACCCAGTACTTC. The encoded protein is CASSPGNQETQYF.

The chain joins TRBV24-1 to TRBJ2-1, with D possibly matching TRBD1 (6 bases). The CDR3 consists of 15 residues. The V and J ends lost 0 bases and 9 bases respectively, with 14 bases between them. CDR1 is KGHDR, CDR2 SFDVKD, per germline. This CDR3 is CATSDLPSRGIEQFF. The CDR3, as DNA: TGTGCCACCAGTGATTTGCCCTCCAGGGGAATTGAGCAGTTCTTC.

The chain has TRBV7-8 and TRBJ2-1; 8 nucleotides line up with TRBD2. The CDR3 loop spans 13 amino acids. Germline V lookup: CDR1 SGHVS, CDR2 FQNEAQ. J was trimmed by 8 bases and V by 1 base; bases with no gene match: 1. The CDR3 spells CASSLGGGHEQFF. The CDR3 coding sequence is TGTGCCAGCAGCTTAGGCGGGGGGCATGAGCAGTTCTTC.

The chain couples TRBV25-1 to TRBJ1-4, with D possibly TRBD1 on 5 matching bases. The ends were cut back, 8 bases at V and 11 bases at J, with 21 bases in the middle. This CDR3 region has 14 residues. CDR1 and CDR2 from the germline V gene are MGHDK and SYGVNS. CDR3: CASLPGGDPVKLFF. CDR3 bases: TGTGCCAGCCTCCCGGGAGGGGATCCCGTGAAACTGTTTTTT. The whole variable domain, filled in from reference TRBV25-1 and TRBJ1-4, reads EADIYQTPRYLVIGTGKKITLECSQTMGHDKMYWYQQDPGMELHLIHYSYGVNSTEKGDLSSESTVSRIRTEHFPLTLESARPSHTSQYLCASLPGGDPVKLFFGSGTQLSVL.

This clone was seen at least ten times. This chain links TRBV28 with TRBJ2-3, with 12 bases aligning to TRBD1. CDR1 and CDR2 from the germline V gene are MDHEN and SYDVKM. CDR3 size: 16 residues. V shed 5 bases, J shed 4 bases, and the junction held 7 bases outside the gene matches. The CDR3 reads CASSPGDRGPPDTQYF. CDR3 DNA sequence: TGTGCCAGCAGTCCCGGGGACAGGGGGCCCCCAGATACGCAGTATTTT.

V usage is TRBV12-3 or TRBV12-4 and J usage is TRBJ2-5; D is unclear. With 5 bases removed from V and 4 bases from J, the gap between germline ends came to 5 bases. The CDR3 totals 11 residues. The DNA of the CDR3 is TGTGCCAGCAGTCGCGGAGAGACCCAGTACTTC. It codes for CASSRGETQYF.

This chain connects TRBV19 to TRBJ2-3; 15 positions agree with TRBD2. Germline V gene sequence: CDR1 LNHDA, CDR2 SQIVND (reference sequence). There are 17 residues in the CDR3. J gave up 4 bases and V 10 bases, and 12 bases lay outside the gene matches. CDR3 loop: CATRTSGRASRADTQYF. The DNA of the CDR3 is TGTGCCACCAGGACTAGCGGGAGGGCGAGTAGGGCAGATACGCAGTATTTT.

V is TRBV18 and J is TRBJ2-7; D might be TRBD2 (5 bases). The CDR3 runs 14 residues. The V gene lost 2 bases and the J gene lost 5 bases, with 13 bases spanning the gap. Germline CDR1 is KGHSH and CDR2 is LQKENI. CDR3 coding DNA: TGTGCCAGCTCACCATCTAGGGTCGGGAACGAGCAGTACGTC. It is translated as CASSPSRVGNEQYV.

This chain connects TRBV10-1 to TRBJ2-7, with TRBD1 matching 9 bases. V gave up 2 bases and J gave up 2 bases; unmatched junction bases: 10. Germline loops: CDR1 WNHNN, CDR2 SYGVQD (reference sequence). The CDR3 loop spans 17 amino acids. The CDR3 region is CASSEKIPGQGAYEQYF. DNA of the CDR3: TGCGCCAGCAGTGAGAAAATACCGGGACAGGGAGCCTACGAGCAGTACTTC.